This T cell receptor beta chain was sequenced during a study of T cell changes during pregnancy in multiple sclerosis (dated by TCRdb to about 2019). For the study in its entirety: Changes in the T cell repertoire over the course of pregnancy were examined in this study in women with multiple sclerosis.

From the germline V gene, CDR1 is MNHEY and CDR2 is SVGAGI. Taken from cysteine to phenylalanine, the CDR3 has 15 residues. The read is trimmed to its CDR3 DNA, 45 bases read in frame from base 1. Cut back by 8 bases and 5 bases, the V and J ends lie 21 bases apart. Comment on this clone: Its antigen is still unknown. Base qualities were left out, and no much larger clone turns up one base away.

Library preparation was by the immunoSEQ multiplex PCR assay. Held by TCRdb, this immuneACCESS table contains in-frame sequences only and omits some clones. Under half of the omission traces to an unresolved V gene where checked; the cause of the rest is unknown. The sample table shows 70,000 to 85,000 clones, and roughly nine tenths are seen once. Roughly 1.4% of the sample comes from the top ten. Sequencing used peripheral blood, obtained before pregnancy. The TCR originated in a female donor with multiple sclerosis, enrolled in a pregnancy study. This chain joins TRBV6-5 to TRBJ1-1, and the D gene may be TRBD1, 5 bases matching. The CDR3 region: CASRYPRAGRTEAFF. Here is the DNA: TGTGCCAGCCGATATCCCAGGGCCGGGAGAACTGAAGCTTTCTTT.